Sequencing of this TCR beta chain was carried out in a study of blood T cells in healthy people across ages. Staff drew 8 to 10 milliliters of peripheral blood from each donor. Samples each yielded at least 6 micrograms of total RNA. Through a sample-barcoded 5' primer and a J-beta primer mix, a second PCR was run for roughly 6 to 12 cycles. Every sample gave at least 2.5 million paired-end reads containing CDR3. One entry per CDR3 protein results from TCRdb running MiXCR on the 5' RACE reads. This sample carries under 850,000 distinct CDR3 sequences, roughly 34% of them seen once, and the ten largest clones take about an eighth. CDR3 length equals 14 residues. Trimming removed 6 bases from V and 7 bases from J; junction bases left unmatched: 8.

This clonotype was obtained from a young man in good health. The chain carries TRBV12-3 or TRBV12-4 and TRBJ2-1; TRBD2 matches 8 bases. The material sequenced was blood. The CDR3 region has the DNA TGTGCCAGCAGCCCTCCTCCGGGAGGGAATGAGCAGTTCTTC. It encodes CASSPPPGGNEQFF.